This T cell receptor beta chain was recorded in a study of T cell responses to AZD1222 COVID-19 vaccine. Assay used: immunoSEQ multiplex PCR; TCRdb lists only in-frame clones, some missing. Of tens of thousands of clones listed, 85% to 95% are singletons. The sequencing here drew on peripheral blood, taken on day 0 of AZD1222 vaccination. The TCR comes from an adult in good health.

The CDR3 DNA reads as TGTGCCAGCAGCCTAAGGGACCCCCTAACAGGCTACACCTTC. Its protein product is CASSLRDPLTGYTF. This chain uses TRBV14 with TRBJ1-2, with a tentative D call TRBD1 (5 bases). V was pared by 4 bases and J by 8 bases, with 17 bases between. CDR3 length: 14 residues. The germline V gene has CDR1 SGHDN and CDR2 FVKESK. Using reference TRBV14 and TRBJ1-2 for the parts outside the CDR3, the full variable domain is EAGVTQFPSHSVIEKGQTVTLRCDPISGHDNLYWYRRVMGKEIKFLLHFVKESKQDESGMPNNRFLAERTGGTYSTLKVQPAELEDSGVYFCASSLRDPLTGYTFGSGTRLTVV.